This record concerns one T cell receptor (beta chain) sequence. This sample is drawn from a study of blood T cell repertoires in COVID-19. Clones were read by immunoSEQ multiplex PCR, and TCRdb kept only the in-frame ones, dropping some. Of approximately 300,000 clones listed, roughly 90% are singletons. Germline CDR1 MGHDK, CDR2 SYGVNS. This CDR3 comprises 18 residues. V lost 6 bases to trimming and J lost 4 bases, with 24 bases between them. V usage is TRBV25-1 and J usage is TRBJ1-4, with D unclear. The sequence was collected from a man aged 55 to 70 who had recovered from COVID-19. The sequenced sample was PBMCs or T cells enriched from blood (not recorded which). CDR3 region: CASSAWTELEDINEKLFF. The CDR3, as DNA: TGTGCCAGCAGCGCCTGGACCGAGCTGGAGGATATTAATGAAAAACTGTTTTTT.